The present T cell receptor beta chain was sequenced within a study of T cell responses to AZD1222 COVID-19 vaccine. V shed 2 bases and J 2 bases; nucleotides not matched to a gene: 6. The germline CDR1 and CDR2 sequences are SGDLS and YYNGEE. CDR3 length: 16 residues. Assay: immunoSEQ multiplex PCR; the TCRdb copy retains only in-frame clones and omits some. The data contain tens of thousands of clones, approximately 83% of them singletons. This chain uses TRBV9 with TRBJ2-3, with 9 bases lining up with TRBD2. The TCR originated in an adult in good health. The sequencing here drew on peripheral blood, taken on day 0 of AZD1222 vaccination. CDR3 in DNA: TGTGCCAGCAGCGTCGGGCGGGGGGGATTCACAGATACGCAGTATTTT. Its translation: CASSVGRGGFTDTQYF.